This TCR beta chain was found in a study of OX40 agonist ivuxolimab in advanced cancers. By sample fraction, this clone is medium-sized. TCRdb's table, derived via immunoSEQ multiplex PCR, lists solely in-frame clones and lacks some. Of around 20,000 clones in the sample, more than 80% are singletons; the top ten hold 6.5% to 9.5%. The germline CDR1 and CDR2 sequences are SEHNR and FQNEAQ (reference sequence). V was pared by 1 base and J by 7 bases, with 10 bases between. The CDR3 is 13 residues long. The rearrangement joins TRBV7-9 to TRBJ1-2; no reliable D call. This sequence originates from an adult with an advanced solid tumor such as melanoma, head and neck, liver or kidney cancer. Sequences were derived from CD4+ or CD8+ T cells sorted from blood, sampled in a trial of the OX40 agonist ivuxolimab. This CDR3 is CASSLVRVRGYTF. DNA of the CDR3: TGTGCCAGCAGCTTAGTCCGAGTACGTGGCTACACCTTC.